These T cell receptor beta chains were read from a single sample in a study of cytomegalovirus exposure and HLA in healthy donors. Profiled with immunoSEQ multiplex PCR; TCRdb holds only in-frame clones, not every one. The sample shows 110,000 to 150,000 clones, 65% to 85% of them seen only once. Sequences were obtained from PBMCs. These receptors were collected from a man aged 30 to 39 in good health and CMV-seronegative. The CDR3 runs from the conserved cysteine through the conserved F or W. The D gene is left open where the match is weak. The listing skips clone size in some rows; elsewhere it reads once, few, many or a size class.

NA | TRBJ2-1 | TRBV5-4 | NA | TGTGCCAGCAGCCCCGACCACAGGTCCTACAATGAGCAGTTCTTC | CASSPDHRSYNEQFF
NA | TRBJ2-1 | TRBV2 | TRBD1 | TGTGCCAGCAGCCTGGGACAGACCAATGAGCAGTTCTTC | CASSLGQTNEQFF
once | TRBJ1-2 | TRBV5-1 | TRBD1 | TGCGCCAGCAGCGCGAGACAGGGGGGGAGTCAAAGCTACACCTTC | CASSARQGGSQSYTF
NA | TRBJ2-7 | TRBV18 | TRBD2 | TGTGCCAGCTCAGAGGGACTAGGTCACGAGCAGTACTTC | CASSEGLGHEQYF
NA | TRBJ1-1 | TRBV28 | TRBD1 | TGTGCCAGCAGTTTGCCACAGGGGGCTGAAGCTTTCTTT | CASSLPQGAEAFF
NA | TRBJ2-7 | TRBV4-2 | TRBD2 | TGTGCCAGCAGCCAACTAGCGGGAGGGCCCTACGAGCAGTACTTC | CASSQLAGGPYEQYF
NA | TRBJ2-7 | TRBV28 | TRBD2 | TGTGCCAGCAGTACCGGGACTAGCGGGGGGCCCTCCTACGAGCAGTACTTC | CASSTGTSGGPSYEQYF
NA | TRBJ2-1 | TRBV28 | TRBD2 | TGTGCCAGCAGCGGACTAGCGGCTACCTACAATGAGCAGTTCTTC | CASSGLAATYNEQFF
NA | TRBJ2-5 | TRBV27 | TRBD1 | TGTGCCAGCAGTTTATCCCCCGGGACAGGGGAAGAGACCCAGTACTTC | CASSLSPGTGEETQYF
NA | TRBJ2-2 | TRBV5-4 | TRBD1 | TGTGCCAGCAGCGCTAGACAGGGAGCCCCCGGGGAGCTGTTTTTT | CASSARQGAPGELFF
NA | TRBJ1-2 | TRBV5-1 | TRBD1 | TGCGCCAGCAGCCCCGTGAAATGGACAGGTGCGGACTATGGCTACACCTTC | CASSPVKWTGADYGYTF
NA | TRBJ2-7 | TRBV28 | TRBD1 | TGTGCCAGCAGTTCGGGACAGGGGACCTACGAGCAGTACTTC | CASSSGQGTYEQYF
NA | TRBJ1-1 | TRBV7-2 | NA | TGTGCCAGCAGTCGCGGTGGCACTGAAGCTTTCTTT | CASSRGGTEAFF
NA | TRBJ1-5 | TRBV6-5 | TRBD1 | TGTGCCAGCAGTTCCGACAGGGTTGGAGGTCAGCCCCAGCATTTT | CASSSDRVGGQPQHF
once | TRBJ2-1 | TRBV5-1 | TRBD2 | TGCGCCAGCAGACCCACTAGCGGGGACAATGAGCAGTTCTTC | CASRPTSGDNEQFF
NA | TRBJ2-7 | TRBV30 | NA | TGTGCCTGGAGTCCCAACGGGTACGAGCAGTACTTC | CAWSPNGYEQYF
NA | TRBJ1-5 | TRBV7-2 | NA | TGTGCCAGCAGCCCCGGGGGGACGAACAATCAGCCCCAGCATTTT | CASSPGGTNNQPQHF
NA | TRBJ1-3 | TRBV2 | NA | TGTGCCAGCAGTGCTCACGGGACTATCGGAAACACCATATATTTT | CASSAHGTIGNTIYF
NA | TRBJ1-5 | TRBV19 | NA | TGTGCCAGTAGTATAAGGGGTCAGCCCCAGCATTTT | CASSIRGQPQHF
NA | TRBJ2-3 | TRBV4-1 | TRBD1 | TGCGCCAGCAGCCCGGCTCCGGGACAGGGGTCAGATACGCAGTATTTT | CASSPAPGQGSDTQYF
NA | TRBJ2-1 | TRBV11-3 | TRBD2 | TGTGCCAGCAGCTTATCCACCTCTAGCGGAGAGCAGTTCTTC | CASSLSTSSGEQFF
NA | TRBJ1-4 | TRBV2 | NA | TGTGCCAGCAGTGAGACGACAGGCTTTAATGAAAAACTGTTTTTT | CASSETTGFNEKLFF
NA | TRBJ2-5 | TRBV5-8 | TRBD1 | TGTGCCAGCAGCCCGGGACAGGGAACGGAGACCCAGTACTTC | CASSPGQGTETQYF
NA | TRBJ2-3 | TRBV10-3 | NA | TGTGCCATCAGCTCGCGCGGGGTGAACACAGATACGCAGTATTTT | CAISSRGVNTDTQYF
NA | TRBJ1-5 | TRBV15 | NA | TGTGCCACCAGCCTGGACCGGGGGGATCAGCCCCAGCATTTT | CATSLDRGDQPQHF
NA | TRBJ2-1 | TRBV6-5 | NA | TGTGCCAGCATTGGGCTGAACCTCTACAATGAGCAGTTCTTC | CASIGLNLYNEQFF
NA | TRBJ1-5 | TRBV28 | TRBD1 | TGTGCCAGCAGTTTAATTACCCCGGGACAGGGATACAATCAGCCCCAGCATTTT | CASSLITPGQGYNQPQHF
few | TRBJ1-2 | TRBV7-2 | NA | TGTGCCAGCAGCCAAGGGGGGGGGACGGCCTATGGCTACACCTTC | CASSQGGGTAYGYTF